The clone carrying this T cell receptor beta chain was observed a few times. The antigen is not known. This CDR3 is built from 14 residues. From germline, CDR1 is MNHNY and CDR2 SVGAGI (reference sequence). The V gene end was trimmed by 4 bases and the J gene end by 4 bases; junction bases not matched to a gene: 3. The sample comes from a study of OX40 agonist ivuxolimab in advanced cancers. Study as a whole: People who had prior anti-PD-1, anti-PD-L1 or anti-CTLA-4 therapy could take part, and under 50% had some. Findings and limits, study-wide: Clones of CD4+ and CD8+ blood T cells grew by week 6 at doses of 0.1 to 3.0 mg/kg. In general, CD8+ T cells held more expanded clones than CD4+ did, on average.

The assay was immunoSEQ multiplex PCR, and TCRdb's table has in-frame clones only and misses some. This table holds just over 35,000 clones, 76% found once. Here the sequenced sample was CD4+ or CD8+ T cells sorted from blood, taken in a trial of the OX40 agonist ivuxolimab. The sequence was obtained from an adult with an advanced solid tumor such as melanoma, head and neck, liver or kidney cancer. The chain couples TRBV6-6 to TRBJ1-2; 10 nucleotides line up with TRBD1. The CDR3 loop is CASSFGTGAYGYTF. Written as DNA, the CDR3 is TGTGCCAGCAGTTTCGGGACAGGGGCCTATGGCTACACCTTC.